This T cell receptor (beta chain) was documented in a study of cytomegalovirus exposure and HLA in healthy donors. Turning to the study itself: Genotyping of more than 300 donors showed that 80% to 85% belonged to the Caucasian-associated ancestry cluster. Study-wide results and caveats: A later analysis reported that several of the most significant clusters appeared to be linked to common viral pathogens, among them Epstein-Barr virus. Researchers reported in a later analysis that a missense DCLRE1C variant was tied to TCR beta V- and J-gene trimming.

The PCR used 60 Vbeta and 13 Jbeta primers. Only in-frame clones appear in the TCRdb table, and some are missing; sequencing was by immunoSEQ multiplex PCR. Of some 130,000 clones detected, roughly 82% appear once; the ten largest clones hold over 9%. Germline CDR1 SGHRS, CDR2 YFSETQ. Trimming at V came to 4 bases and at J to 8 bases, leaving 11 bases not matched to a gene. This CDR3 is built from 15 residues. This clone has more than one count but fewer than ten. Its specificity is not known. The sample consisted of PBMCs. This clonotype was obtained from a male donor in good health and CMV-seropositive. This chain connects TRBV5-1 to TRBJ2-1; 8 nucleotides align to TRBD2. This chain's CDR3 is CASSPVGLAGDEQFF. CDR3 nucleotides: TGCGCCAGCAGCCCGGTGGGTCTAGCGGGCGATGAGCAGTTCTTC.